These 20 T cell receptor beta chains came from one sample sequenced in a study of blood T cell repertoires in COVID-19. Produced via immunoSEQ multiplex PCR; TCRdb's table is partial and in-frame only. The sample lists about 42,000 clones; more than 65% were seen once. What was sequenced was peripheral blood. These receptors all stem from a man older than 75 with acute or convalescent COVID-19.

This clone was observed a few times. The DNA for the CDR3 is TGTGCCAGCAGCGTAGATTTACCGCGGGAGTCTCAAACCGGGGAGCTGTTTTTT. It encodes CASSVDLPRESQTGELFF. The J gene is TRBJ2-2, the V gene TRBV9, with 7 bases matching TRBD2. CDR3 length: 18 residues. V shed 0 bases, J shed 5 bases, and the junction held 13 bases outside the gene matches. Germline V CDR1 and CDR2: SGDLS, YYNGEE.

This clone has only one observation. The chain uses TRBV7-2 and TRBJ2-1; possibly TRBD1 for D (6 bases). The V end lost 2 bases, the J end lost 5 bases, and 10 bases lay between the germline ends. Germline V gives CDR1 SGHTA, CDR2 FQGNSA. The CDR3 consists of 14 residues. The CDR3 protein is CASSLLRGNNEQFF. The CDR3 region has the DNA TGTGCCAGCAGCTTACTGAGGGGGAACAATGAGCAGTTCTTC.

The chain uses TRBV20-1 and TRBJ2-7; D is undetermined. The CDR3 sequence is 11 residues long. Trimming pared 5 bases from V and 4 bases from J, leaving 9 bases between. Germline values: CDR1 DFQATT, CDR2 SNEGSKA (reference sequence). The CDR3 protein is CSAAPTYEQYF. The CDR3 DNA follows: TGCAGTGCTGCCCCCACTTACGAGCAGTACTTC.

V and J are TRBV6-1 and TRBJ1-3, with D unclear. Looked up from germline, CDR1 is MNHNS and CDR2 is SASEGT. The CDR3 covers 17 residues. Trimming took off 1 base at V and 1 base at J, with 14 bases between the two ends. The CDR3 spells CASSEVGSRWSGNTIYF. Here the CDR3 DNA reads TGTGCCAGCAGTGAAGTCGGGAGCAGGTGGTCTGGAAACACCATATATTTT.

This rearrangement joins TRBV5-1 to TRBJ2-7; TRBD2 might be the D (5 bases). CDR1 and CDR2 from the germline V gene are SGHRS and YFSETQ. This CDR3 comprises 15 residues. The V end was cut by 4 bases, the J end by 5 bases, with 19 bases between. In DNA form, the CDR3 reads TGCGCCAGCAGCCCGGGTCGGGGAGCTTGGGACGAGCAGTACTTC. It translates to CASSPGRGAWDEQYF.

The genes are TRBV30 and TRBJ2-2; TRBD2 matches at 11 bases. This CDR3 spans 16 amino acids. V lost 4 bases and J lost 5; bases outside the gene matches: 9. Germline V gene sequence: CDR1 GTSNPN, CDR2 SVGIG (reference sequence). The CDR3 is CAWNSGRATKTGELFF. CDR3 bases: TGTGCCTGGAATAGCGGGAGGGCGACTAAAACCGGGGAGCTGTTTTTT. Supplemented by reference TRBV30 and TRBJ2-2, the full variable domain reads SQTIHQWPATLVQPVGSPLSLECTVEGTSNPNLYWYRQAAGRGLQLLFYSVGIGQISSEVPQNLSASRPQDRQFILSSKKLLLSDSGFYLCAWNSGRATKTGELFFGEGSRLTVL.

The chain combines TRBV28 with TRBJ1-5, with D tentatively TRBD1 (5 bases). V was pared by 5 bases and J by 7 bases, with 18 bases between. The germline V gene has CDR1 MDHEN and CDR2 SYDVKM. The CDR3 spans 15 residues. CDR3 nucleotide sequence: TGTGCCAGCAGTACCCCCGGCAGGGTAGGGCAGCCCCAGCATTTT. It yields the protein CASSTPGRVGQPQHF.

This rearrangement joins TRBV9 to TRBJ2-1; 7 nucleotides align to TRBD2. The CDR3 is 15 amino acids. Trimming at V came to 3 bases and at J to 2 bases, leaving 5 bases not matched to a gene. Germline CDR1 and CDR2: SGDLS and YYNGEE. CDR3 amino acids: CASSAAGSPYNEQFF. The CDR3 coding sequence is TGTGCCAGCAGCGCAGCGGGGAGCCCCTACAATGAGCAGTTCTTC.

This clone was seen only a few times. The chain combines TRBV5-1 with TRBJ2-1, with TRBD2 identical over 8 bases. From germline, CDR1 is SGHRS and CDR2 YFSETQ. V lost 4 bases, J lost 0 bases, and 3 bases stayed unmatched. CDR3 length equals 15 residues. The CDR3 is CASSTSGSSYNEQFF. DNA of the CDR3: TGCGCCAGCAGCACTAGCGGTAGCTCCTACAATGAGCAGTTCTTC.

This chain connects TRBV11-2 to TRBJ2-5; D remains ambiguous. Trimming left V 3 bases short and J 7 bases short, with 9 bases between. There are 12 residues in the CDR3. Germline V gives CDR1 SGHAT, CDR2 FQNNGV. The CDR3 protein is CASSLSPGTQYF. The CDR3 DNA sequence: TGTGCCAGCAGCTTGAGCCCGGGGACCCAGTACTTC.

This chain connects TRBV2 to TRBJ2-1, with D possibly being TRBD1 (6 bases). Per the germline V gene, CDR1 is SNHLY and CDR2 is FYNNEI. Trimming took 4 bases from V and 7 from J, leaving 11 bases between them. This CDR3 comprises 13 residues. The CDR3 coding sequence is TGTGCCAGCAGTGGGGAAAGGGGGAATGAGCAGTTCTTC. It is translated as CASSGERGNEQFF.

The chain employs TRBV5-5 and TRBJ1-3; TRBD1 matches 8 bases. This CDR3 comprises 15 residues. Losses at the gene ends were 2 bases for V and 7 bases for J; bases not matched to a gene: 8. Germline CDR1 is SGHKS and CDR2 is YYEKEE (reference sequence). The CDR3 loop reads CASSFPGGESNTIYF. CDR3 DNA sequence: TGTGCCAGCAGCTTCCCAGGGGGCGAGTCGAACACCATATATTTT.

J is TRBJ2-7 and V is TRBV2; 7 nucleotides agree with TRBD2. Per the germline V gene, CDR1 is SNHLY and CDR2 is FYNNEI. This CDR3 is built from 15 residues. V lost 6 bases and J lost 2; bases outside the gene matches: 10. In nucleotides, the CDR3 is TGTGCCAGCAGGAGGGGAGGGCGGACCCCCTACGAGCAGTACTTC. Protein: CASRRGGRTPYEQYF.

The V and J genes are TRBV5-1 and TRBJ1-3, with D maybe TRBD1 (5 bases). V dropped 6 bases and J dropped 0 bases, with 16 bases sitting between them. Germline V CDR1 and CDR2: SGHRS, YFSETQ. This CDR3 contains 16 residues. The CDR3 nucleotides are TGCGCCAGCACCGTCGCGGGGACGAGCTCTGGAAACACCATATATTTT. This encodes CASTVAGTSSGNTIYF.

The chain has TRBV10-2 and TRBJ2-1; 10 positions match TRBD2. V gave up 2 bases and J gave up 5 bases; unmatched junction bases: 3. CDR1 and CDR2 (germline): WSHSY, SAAADI. CDR3 length: 15 residues. The CDR3 protein is CASSESSGGNNEQFF. The CDR3 coding sequence is TGCGCCAGCAGTGAGAGTAGCGGGGGGAACAATGAGCAGTTCTTC.

V usage is TRBV5-4 and J usage is TRBJ2-1, with TRBD2 matching over 9 bases. Trimming took 1 base from V and 9 from J; bases not matched to a gene: 8. Looked up from germline, CDR1 is SGHNT and CDR2 is YYREEE (reference sequence). The CDR3 is made up of 15 amino acids. The CDR3 nucleotides are TGTGCCAGCAGCTTGCAGCGGGGGGTGTACGGTGAGCAGTTCTTC. Protein sequence: CASSLQRGVYGEQFF.

The chain links TRBV2 to TRBJ2-5; D gene uncertain. V was cut by 2 bases and J by 4 bases, with 8 bases left in between. CDR3 length equals 13 residues. The germline CDR1 and CDR2 sequences are SNHLY and FYNNEI. The CDR3, as DNA: TGTGCCAGCAGTGAAAGAGAGGCAGAGACCCAGTACTTC. It yields the protein CASSEREAETQYF. Full variable domain (rest looked up from reference TRBV2 and TRBJ2-5): EPEVTQTPSHQVTQMGQEVILRCVPISNHLYFYWYRQILGQKVEFLVSFYNNEISEKSEIFDDQFSVERPDGSNFTLKIRSTKLEDSAMYFCASSEREAETQYFGPGTRLLVL.

The V gene is TRBV5-1, the J gene TRBJ2-7; 9 bases are a match to TRBD1. After removal of 3 bases from V and 4 bases from J, the junction contained 8 bases not matched to a gene. Germline V gene sequence: CDR1 SGHRS, CDR2 YFSETQ. CDR3 length: 15 amino acids. CDR3 DNA: TGCGCCAGCAGCTGGGGACAGGGTGGGATTTACGAGCAGTACTTC. Translation: CASSWGQGGIYEQYF.

The chain joins TRBV7-6 to TRBJ2-1, with no clear D. The ends were cut back, 5 bases at V and 9 bases at J, with 8 bases in the middle. This CDR3 has 11 residues. Germline V gene lookup returns CDR1 SGHVS and CDR2 FNYEAQ. CDR3 in amino acids: CASSPLSEQFF. The CDR3 bases are TGTGCCAGCAGCCCTCTGAGTGAGCAGTTCTTC.

The chain links TRBV2 to TRBJ2-2; possible D gene TRBD1, 7 bases. Germline assignment: CDR1 SNHLY and CDR2 FYNNEI. V lost 2 bases and J 4 bases, leaving 8 bases between the germline ends. This CDR3 is 14 amino acids long. The CDR3: CASSEQGGTGELFF. CDR3 DNA: TGTGCCAGCAGTGAACAGGGGGGCACCGGGGAGCTGTTTTTT.